This section outlines one TCR beta chain sequence together with its context. These data belong to a study of T cell responses to AZD1222 COVID-19 vaccine. V lost 5 bases, J lost 7 bases, and 6 bases stayed unmatched. This CDR3 is built from 14 residues. Germline assignment: CDR1 SGHVS and CDR2 FNYEAQ. Produced via immunoSEQ multiplex PCR; TCRdb's table is partial and in-frame only. The data show roughly 100,000 clones, roughly nine tenths seen once. J is TRBJ2-2 and V is TRBV7-6, with 8 bases identical to TRBD2. This TCR derives from an adult who received the AZD1222 COVID-19 vaccine. Sequenced here: peripheral blood, sampled 28 days after the second AZD1222 dose. The CDR3 nucleotides are TGTGCCAGCAGCCCCAATAGCGGGATCGGGGAGCTGTTTTTT. Its protein product is CASSPNSGIGELFF.